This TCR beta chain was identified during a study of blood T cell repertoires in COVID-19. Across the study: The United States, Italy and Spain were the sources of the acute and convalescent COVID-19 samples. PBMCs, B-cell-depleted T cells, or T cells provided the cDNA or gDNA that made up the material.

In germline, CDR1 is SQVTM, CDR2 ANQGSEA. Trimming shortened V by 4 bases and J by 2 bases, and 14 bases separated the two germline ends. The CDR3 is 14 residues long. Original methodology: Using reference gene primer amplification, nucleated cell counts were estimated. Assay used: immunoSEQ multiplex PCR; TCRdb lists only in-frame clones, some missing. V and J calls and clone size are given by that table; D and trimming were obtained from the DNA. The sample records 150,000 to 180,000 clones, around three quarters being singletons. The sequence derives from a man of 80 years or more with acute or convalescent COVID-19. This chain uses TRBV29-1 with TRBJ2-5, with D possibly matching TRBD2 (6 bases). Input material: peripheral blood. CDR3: CSVGGLWDQETQYF. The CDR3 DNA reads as TGCAGCGTTGGGGGACTTTGGGATCAAGAGACCCAGTACTTC.